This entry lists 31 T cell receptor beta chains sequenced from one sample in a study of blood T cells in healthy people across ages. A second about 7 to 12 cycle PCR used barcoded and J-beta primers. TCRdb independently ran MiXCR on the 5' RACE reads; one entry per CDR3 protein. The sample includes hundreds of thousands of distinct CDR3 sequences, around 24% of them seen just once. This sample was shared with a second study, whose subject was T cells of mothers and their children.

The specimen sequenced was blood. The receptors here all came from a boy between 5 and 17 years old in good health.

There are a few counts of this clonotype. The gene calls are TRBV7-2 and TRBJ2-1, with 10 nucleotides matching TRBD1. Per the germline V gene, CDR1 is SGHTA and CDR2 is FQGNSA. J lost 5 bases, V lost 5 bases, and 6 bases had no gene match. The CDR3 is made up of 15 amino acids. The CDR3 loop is CASSTSGTGDNEQFF. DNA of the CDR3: TGTGCCAGCAGCACCAGCGGGACAGGGGACAATGAGCAGTTCTTC.

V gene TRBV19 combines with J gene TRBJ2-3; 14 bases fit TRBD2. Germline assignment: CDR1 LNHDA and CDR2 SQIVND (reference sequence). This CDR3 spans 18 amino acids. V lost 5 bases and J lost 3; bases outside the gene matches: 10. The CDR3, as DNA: TGTGCCAGTAGTGTTGACGGGACTAGCGGGGGCCAAACAGATACGCAGTATTTT. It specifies CASSVDGTSGGQTDTQYF.

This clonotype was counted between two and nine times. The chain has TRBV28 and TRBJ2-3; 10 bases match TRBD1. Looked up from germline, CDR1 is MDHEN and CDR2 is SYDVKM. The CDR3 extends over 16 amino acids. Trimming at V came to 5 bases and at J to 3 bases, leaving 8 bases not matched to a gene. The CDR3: CASSHPGTGATDTQYF. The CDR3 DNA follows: TGTGCCAGCAGTCACCCCGGGACAGGGGCGACAGATACGCAGTATTTT.

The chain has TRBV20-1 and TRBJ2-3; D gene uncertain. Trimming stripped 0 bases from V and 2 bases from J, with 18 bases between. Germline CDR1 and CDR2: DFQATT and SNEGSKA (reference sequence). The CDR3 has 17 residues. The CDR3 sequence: CSARDPKPSKSTDTQYF. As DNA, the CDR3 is TGCAGTGCTAGAGATCCCAAGCCGTCAAAATCCACAGATACGCAGTATTTT.

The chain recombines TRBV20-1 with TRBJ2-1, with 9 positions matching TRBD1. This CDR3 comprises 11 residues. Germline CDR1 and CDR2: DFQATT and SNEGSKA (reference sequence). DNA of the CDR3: TGCAGAGCGACAGGGGGAAGTGAGCAGTTCTTC. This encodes CRATGGSEQFF.

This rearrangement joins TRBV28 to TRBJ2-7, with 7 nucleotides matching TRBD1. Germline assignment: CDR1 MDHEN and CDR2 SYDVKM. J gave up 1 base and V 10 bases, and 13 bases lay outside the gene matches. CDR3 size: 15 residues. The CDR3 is CATDTTGLISYEQYF. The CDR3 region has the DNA TGTGCCACCGATACGACAGGGTTAATTTCCTACGAGCAGTACTTC.

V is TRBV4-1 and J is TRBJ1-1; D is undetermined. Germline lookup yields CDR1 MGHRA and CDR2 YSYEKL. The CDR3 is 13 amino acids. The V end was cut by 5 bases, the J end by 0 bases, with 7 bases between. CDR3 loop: CASSAILNTEAFF. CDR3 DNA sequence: TGCGCCAGCAGCGCTATTTTGAACACTGAAGCTTTCTTT.

The CDR3: CASSVAGSYNEQFF. CDR3 sequence (DNA): TGTGCCAGCTCAGTAGCGGGGTCCTACAATGAGCAGTTCTTC. V is TRBV18 and J is TRBJ2-1; TRBD2 aligns across 8 bases. Germline CDR1 reads KGHSH; CDR2 reads LQKENI. Trimming cost V 5 bases and J 1 base; bases outside gene matches: 1. This CDR3 is 14 amino acids long.

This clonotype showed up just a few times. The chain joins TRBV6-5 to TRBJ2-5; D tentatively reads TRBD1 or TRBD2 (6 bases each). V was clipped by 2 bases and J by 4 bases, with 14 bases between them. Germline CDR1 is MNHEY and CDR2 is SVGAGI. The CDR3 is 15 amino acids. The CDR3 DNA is TGTGCCAGCAGTTACGAGGGGGGAATCAGAGAGACCCAGTACTTC. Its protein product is CASSYEGGIRETQYF.

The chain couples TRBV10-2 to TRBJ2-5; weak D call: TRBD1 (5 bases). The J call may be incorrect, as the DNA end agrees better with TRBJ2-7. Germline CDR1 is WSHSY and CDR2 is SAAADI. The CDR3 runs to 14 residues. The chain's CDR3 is CASSEVTVLHEQYF. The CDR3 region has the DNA TGCGCCAGCAGTGAGGTGACAGTTCTCCACGAGCAGTACTTC.

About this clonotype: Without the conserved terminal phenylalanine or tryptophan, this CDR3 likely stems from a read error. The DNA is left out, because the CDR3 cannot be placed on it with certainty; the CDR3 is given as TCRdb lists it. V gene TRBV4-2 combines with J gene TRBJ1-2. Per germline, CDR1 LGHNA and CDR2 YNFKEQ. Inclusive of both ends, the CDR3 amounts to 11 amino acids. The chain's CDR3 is CASSQDGQVTL.

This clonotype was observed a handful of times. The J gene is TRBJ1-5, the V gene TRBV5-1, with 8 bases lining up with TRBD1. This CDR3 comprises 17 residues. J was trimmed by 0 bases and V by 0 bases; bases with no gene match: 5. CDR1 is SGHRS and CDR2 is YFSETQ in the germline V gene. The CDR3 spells CASSLGEGQGSNQPQHF. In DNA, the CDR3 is TGCGCCAGCAGCTTGGGGGAAGGACAGGGTAGCAATCAGCCCCAGCATTTT.

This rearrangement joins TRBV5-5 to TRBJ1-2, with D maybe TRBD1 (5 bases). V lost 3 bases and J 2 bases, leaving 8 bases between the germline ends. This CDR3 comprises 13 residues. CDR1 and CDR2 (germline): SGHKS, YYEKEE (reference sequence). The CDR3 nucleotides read TGTGCCAGCAGCTGGGGGATAAACTATGGCTACACCTTC. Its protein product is CASSWGINYGYTF.

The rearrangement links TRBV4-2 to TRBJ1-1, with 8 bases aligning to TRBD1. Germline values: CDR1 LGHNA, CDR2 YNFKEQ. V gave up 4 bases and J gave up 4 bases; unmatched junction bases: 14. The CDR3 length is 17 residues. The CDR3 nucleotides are TGTGCCAGCAGCCCCCCTCAGGGGGCTACAGCCCTCACTGAAGCTTTCTTT. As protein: CASSPPQGATALTEAFF.

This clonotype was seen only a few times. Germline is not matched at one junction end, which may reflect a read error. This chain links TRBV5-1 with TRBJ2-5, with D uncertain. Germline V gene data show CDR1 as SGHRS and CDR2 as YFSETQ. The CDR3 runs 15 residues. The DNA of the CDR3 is TGCGCCAGCAGCTTGGTTGAGGAGCCAGGAGAGACCCTGTACTTC. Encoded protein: CASSLVEEPGETLYF.

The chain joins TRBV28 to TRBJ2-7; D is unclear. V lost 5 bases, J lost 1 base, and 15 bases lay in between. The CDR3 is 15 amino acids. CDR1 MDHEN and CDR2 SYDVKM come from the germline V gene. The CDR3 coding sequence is TGTGCCAGCAGTCGGCCAAGGACGGCTTCCTACGAGCAGTACTTC. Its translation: CASSRPRTASYEQYF.

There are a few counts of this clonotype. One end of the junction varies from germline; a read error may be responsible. CDR3 sequence: CASSEKTGGFVREQFF. CDR3 coding DNA: TGTGCCAGTAGTGAAAAAACGGGGGGCTTTGTCAGGGAGCAGTTCTTC. The chain links TRBV6-1 to TRBJ2-5, with D possibly being TRBD2 (7 bases). Judging by the DNA end, TRBJ2-1 fits better; the J call may be wrong. This CDR3 contains 16 residues. Per the germline V gene, CDR1 is MNHNS and CDR2 is SASEGT.

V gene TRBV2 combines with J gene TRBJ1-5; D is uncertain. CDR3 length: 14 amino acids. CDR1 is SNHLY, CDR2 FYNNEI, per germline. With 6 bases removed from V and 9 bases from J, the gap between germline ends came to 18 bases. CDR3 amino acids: CASRDGRAGMPQHF. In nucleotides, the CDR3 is TGTGCCAGCAGGGATGGACGGGCTGGGATGCCCCAGCATTTT.

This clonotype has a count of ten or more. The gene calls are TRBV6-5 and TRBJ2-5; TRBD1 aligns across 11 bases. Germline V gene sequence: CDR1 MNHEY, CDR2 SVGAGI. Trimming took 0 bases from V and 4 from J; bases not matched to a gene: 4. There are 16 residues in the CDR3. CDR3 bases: TGTGCCAGCAGTTACTCGATTGGGACAGGGGGAGAGACCCAGTACTTC. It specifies CASSYSIGTGGETQYF.

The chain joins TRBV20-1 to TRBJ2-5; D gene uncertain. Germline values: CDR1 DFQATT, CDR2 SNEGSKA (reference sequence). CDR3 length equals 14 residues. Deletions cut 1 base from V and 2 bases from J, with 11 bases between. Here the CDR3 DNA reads TGCAGTGCTAGAGCTACAAGGAAACAAGAGACCCAGTACTTC. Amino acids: CSARATRKQETQYF.

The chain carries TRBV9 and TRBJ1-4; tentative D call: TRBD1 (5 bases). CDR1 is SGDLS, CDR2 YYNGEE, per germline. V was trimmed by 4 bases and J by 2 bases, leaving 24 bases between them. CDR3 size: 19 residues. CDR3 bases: TGTGCCAGCAGCCACTTTAAGTCTCCGGGGGGAACTACTAATGAAAAACTGTTTTTT. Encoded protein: CASSHFKSPGGTTNEKLFF. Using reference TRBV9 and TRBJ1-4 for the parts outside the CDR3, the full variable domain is DSGVTQTPKHLITATGQRVTLRCSPRSGDLSVYWYQQSLDQGLQFLIQYYNGEERAKGNILERFSAQQFPDLHSELNLSSLELGDSALYFCASSHFKSPGGTTNEKLFFGSGTQLSVL.

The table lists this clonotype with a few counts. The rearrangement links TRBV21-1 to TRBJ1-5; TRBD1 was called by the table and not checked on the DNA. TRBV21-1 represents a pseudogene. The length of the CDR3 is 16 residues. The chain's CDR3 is CASSKVGRQGAQPQHF. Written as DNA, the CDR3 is TGTGCCAGCAGCAAAGTAGGTAGACAGGGTGCTCAGCCCCAGCATTTT.

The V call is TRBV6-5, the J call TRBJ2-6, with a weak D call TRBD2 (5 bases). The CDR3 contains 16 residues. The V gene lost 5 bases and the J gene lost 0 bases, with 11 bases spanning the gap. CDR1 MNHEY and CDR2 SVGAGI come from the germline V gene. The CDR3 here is CASSTRESSGANVLTF. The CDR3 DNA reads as TGTGCCAGCAGTACTAGGGAGAGCTCTGGGGCCAACGTCCTGACTTTC.

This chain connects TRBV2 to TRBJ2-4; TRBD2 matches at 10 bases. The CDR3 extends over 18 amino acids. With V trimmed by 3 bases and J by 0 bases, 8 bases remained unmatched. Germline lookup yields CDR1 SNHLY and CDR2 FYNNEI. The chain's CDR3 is CASSERVAGGLAKNIQYF. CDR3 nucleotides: TGTGCCAGCAGTGAGCGGGTAGCGGGGGGTCTAGCCAAAAACATTCAGTACTTC.

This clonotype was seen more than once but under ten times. The CDR3 bases are TGTGCCAGCGAGGGGATCGGGGAGACCCAGTACTTC. Translating it yields CASEGIGETQYF. The genes are TRBV3-1 and TRBJ2-5, with D perhaps given as TRBD1 or TRBD2 (5 bases each). The V gene lost 8 bases and the J gene lost 5 bases, with 12 bases spanning the gap. The CDR3 extends over 12 amino acids. The germline gives CDR1 LGHDT, CDR2 YNNKEL (reference sequence).

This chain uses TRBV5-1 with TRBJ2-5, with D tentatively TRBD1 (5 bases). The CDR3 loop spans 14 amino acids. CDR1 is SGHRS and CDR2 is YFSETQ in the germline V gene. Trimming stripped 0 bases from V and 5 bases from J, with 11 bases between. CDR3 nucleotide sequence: TGCGCCAGCAGCTTGGCAGGGAATCGCGAGACCCAGTACTTC. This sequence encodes CASSLAGNRETQYF.

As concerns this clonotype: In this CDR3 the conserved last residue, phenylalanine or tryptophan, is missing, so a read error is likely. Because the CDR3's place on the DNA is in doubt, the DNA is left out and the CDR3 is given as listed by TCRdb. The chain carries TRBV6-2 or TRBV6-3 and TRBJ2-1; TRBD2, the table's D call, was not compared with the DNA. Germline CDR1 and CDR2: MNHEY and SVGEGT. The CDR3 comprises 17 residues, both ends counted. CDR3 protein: CASSYGGGGGFLDEQLL.

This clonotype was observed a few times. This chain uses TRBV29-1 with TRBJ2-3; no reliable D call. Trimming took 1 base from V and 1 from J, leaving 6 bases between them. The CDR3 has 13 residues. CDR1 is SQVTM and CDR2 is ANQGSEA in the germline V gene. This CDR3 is CSVEAPGTDTQYF. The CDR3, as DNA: TGCAGCGTTGAAGCACCTGGCACAGATACGCAGTATTTT.

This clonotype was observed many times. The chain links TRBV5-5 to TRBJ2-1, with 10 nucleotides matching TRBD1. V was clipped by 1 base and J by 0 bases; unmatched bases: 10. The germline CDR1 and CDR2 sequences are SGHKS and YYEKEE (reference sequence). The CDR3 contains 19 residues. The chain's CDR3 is CASSLIGPGQGGSYNEQFF. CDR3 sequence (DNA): TGTGCCAGCAGCTTGATTGGCCCCGGACAGGGGGGCTCCTACAATGAGCAGTTCTTC.

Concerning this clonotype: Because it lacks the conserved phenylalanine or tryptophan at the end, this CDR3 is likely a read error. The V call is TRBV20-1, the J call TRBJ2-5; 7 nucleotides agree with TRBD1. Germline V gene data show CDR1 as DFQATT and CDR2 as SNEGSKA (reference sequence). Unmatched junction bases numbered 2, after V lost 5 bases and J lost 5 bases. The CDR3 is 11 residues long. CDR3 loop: CSASDRETQYL. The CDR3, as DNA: TGCAGTGCTTCGGACAGGGAGACCCAGTACCTC.

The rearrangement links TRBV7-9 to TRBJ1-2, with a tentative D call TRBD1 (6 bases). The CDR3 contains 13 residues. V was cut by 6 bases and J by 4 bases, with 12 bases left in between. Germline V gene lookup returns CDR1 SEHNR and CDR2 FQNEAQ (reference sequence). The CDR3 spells CASRPGHIYGYTF. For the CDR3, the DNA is TGTGCCAGCAGACCGGGACATATCTATGGCTACACCTTC.